The present entry profiles one T cell receptor beta chain with its context. This clonotype was counted only a few times. Its binding antigen is unknown. Base quality data are lacking; no much larger clone is found one base away. The sample's treatment or condition, from its label and the paper: live attenuated yellow fever vaccine strain. At each blood-draw timepoint, two biological replicates of bulk PBMCs were obtained. A standard Ficoll-Paque protocol was used to isolate PBMCs from peripheral blood. TriZol was used to extract RNA from bulk PBMCs, from CD4 and CD8 fractions, and from dextramer-positive and dextramer-negative fractions. The record originates from a study of T cells after yellow fever vaccination (dated by TCRdb to about 2019). The study in broad terms: Libraries from fractions with low cell numbers were prepared with the SMART-Seq v4 Ultra Low Input RNA kit. Bulk TCR alpha and beta repertoires were sequenced longitudinally to track T-cell clones before and after primary and booster YFV17D yellow fever vaccination. The cohort comprised two healthy male donors, one aged 18 to 30 and one aged 30 to 40 years. Blood was collected at multiple timepoints before and after primary and secondary immunization, and bulk PBMC replicates and cell subsets were isolated.

Broader findings and caveats from the paper: After the booster, most of the clones that had expanded following primary vaccination were detected again (96% of CD4 and around 88% of CD8), which suggests that memory was broadly maintained. Because only a couple of donors were included in the study, the extent to which the findings can be generalized is limited. Computational filtering was needed because FACS-sorted repertoires could contain abundant contaminating clonotypes from the bulk population. Compared with the primary T-cell response, the secondary T-cell response was faster but weaker, reaching its peak on day 5 rather than on day 15. A small share of clonotypes was detected in both CD4 and CD8 compartments, with the overlap likely arising from convergent recombination.

TCR cDNA was synthesized by 5'RACE template switching, which introduced a universal primer site and unique molecular identifiers. Priming of cDNA synthesis was performed from both the TCR alpha and TCR beta constant segments. Libraries were amplified in two PCR steps, with sample barcodes and sequencing adapters added in the second step. Sequencing of libraries was performed on Illumina HiSeq 2500 (2x100 bp) or NovaSeq (2x150 bp). For the original study's pipeline: MIGEC was used to demultiplex reads and collapse the reads into UMI consensus sequences, and MiXCR was used for V(D)J alignment. Using edgeR on replicate PBMC samples, clonotypes were called vaccine-responding if FDR was below 0.01 and the log2 fold change was above 5 up to day 15. Each bulk clonotype was labeled CD4 or CD8 based on which sequenced repertoire, CD4 or CD8, contained the clonotype at higher abundance. In-frame beta chains were kept once TCRdb had trimmed the public reads at Q25 with fastp and called clones with MiXCR. Rows are unified per CDR3 protein, each entry keeping the most common DNA and genes. The V and J calls, along with clone size, are taken from TCRdb and not from the paper's own processing. The sample table records a few hundred thousand distinct CDR3 sequences; around a sixth of these occur just once. Clones ranked in the top ten supply 17% of the sample.

The source material was PBMCs, sampled 5 days after the first yellow fever vaccination. This clonotype was obtained from a man younger than 35 who received the YFV17D yellow fever vaccine.

The DNA sequence is TGCAGTGCCCCAGGGGATATGGTTAATTCACCCCTCCACTTT. It translates as CSAPGDMVNSPLHF. The rearranged chain carries TRBV20-1 and TRBJ1-6, with a weak D call of TRBD1 (6 bases match). V is reduced by 6 bases and J by 6 bases, leaving a spacing of 15 bases between them. The CDR3 goes from the cysteine to the phenylalanine over 14 residues. Only the CDR3 portion is preserved as DNA: 42 bases, with reading frame beginning at the first base. CDR1 is given as DFQATT and CDR2 as SNEGSKA, both from the germline V gene (reference sequence).